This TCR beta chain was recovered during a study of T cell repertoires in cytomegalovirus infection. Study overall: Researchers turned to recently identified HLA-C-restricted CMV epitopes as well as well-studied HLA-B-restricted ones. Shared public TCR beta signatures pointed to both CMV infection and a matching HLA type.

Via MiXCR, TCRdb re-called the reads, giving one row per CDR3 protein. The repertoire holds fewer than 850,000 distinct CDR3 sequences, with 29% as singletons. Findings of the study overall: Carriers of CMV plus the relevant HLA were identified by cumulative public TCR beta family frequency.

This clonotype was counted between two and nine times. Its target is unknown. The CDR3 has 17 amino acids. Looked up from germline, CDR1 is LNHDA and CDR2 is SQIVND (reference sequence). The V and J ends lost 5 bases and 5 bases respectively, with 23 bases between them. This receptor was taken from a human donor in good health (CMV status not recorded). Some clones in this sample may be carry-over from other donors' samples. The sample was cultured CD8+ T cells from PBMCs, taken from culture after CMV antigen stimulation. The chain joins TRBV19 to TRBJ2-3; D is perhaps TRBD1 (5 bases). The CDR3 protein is CASSEDGADTRIDTQYF. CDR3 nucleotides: TGTGCCAGTAGTGAAGATGGGGCAGATACCAGGATAGATACGCAGTATTTT.